These T cell receptor beta chains were read from a single sample in a study of shared T cell receptors in the human thymus. Measured with immunoSEQ multiplex PCR; TCRdb has only the in-frame clones, and not every one. The sample lists 72,000 or so clones, 90% to 95% occurring once. The sequenced sample consisted of thymocytes. The source of these receptors is a human donor. Each CDR3 is given with its conserved first and last residue. D genes are given only for firm matches. Rows give clone size only sometimes, using once, few, many, or a class for an expanded clone.

d_gene | abundance | j_gene | v_gene | CDR3aa | CDR3nt
. | . | TRBJ1-4 | TRBV6-5 | CASQKGSSGEKLFF | TGTGCCAGCCAGAAAGGGAGTTCAGGTGAAAAACTGTTTTTT
TRBD2 | . | TRBJ2-2 | TRBV9 | CASSRSAGVTTGELFF | TGTGCCAGCAGCCGGTCGGCGGGGGTAACGACCGGGGAGCTGTTTTTT
. | . | TRBJ2-5 | TRBV29-1 | CSAEGRAWGQETQYF | TGCAGCGCCGAGGGCAGGGCCTGGGGGCAAGAGACCCAGTACTTC
. | . | TRBJ1-1 | TRBV7-2 | CASSSHNTEAFF | TGTGCCAGCAGCTCCCATAACACTGAAGCTTTCTTT
. | . | TRBJ1-5 | TRBV7-4 | CASSLVFRGIDQPQHF | TGTGCCAGCAGCTTAGTATTTAGAGGGATAGATCAGCCCCAGCATTTT
. | . | TRBJ1-5 | TRBV19 | CASSIVPRQAGSNQPQHF | TGTGCCAGTAGTATAGTGCCGCGGCAGGCAGGGTCTAATCAGCCCCAGCATTTT
TRBD2 | . | TRBJ2-7 | TRBV19 | CASSIVASGAYEQYF | TGTGCCAGTAGTATAGTTGCTAGCGGGGCCTACGAGCAGTACTTC
. | . | TRBJ1-4 | TRBV6-1 | CASSVVSVGGDEKLFF | TGTGCCAGCAGTGTTGTTTCCGTCGGGGGGGATGAAAAACTGTTTTTT
TRBD2 | . | TRBJ2-5 | TRBV4-2 | CASSLRAGTRILETQYF | TGTGCCAGCAGCCTAAGGGCCGGGACTAGAATCTTGGAGACCCAGTACTTC
. | . | TRBJ1-2 | TRBV11-2 | CASSLAGSGGYTF | TGTGCCAGCAGCTTAGCAGGGTCTGGTGGCTACACCTTC
. | . | TRBJ2-2 | TRBV30 | CAWSGGVDTGELFF | TGTGCCTGGAGTGGCGGGGTGGACACCGGGGAGCTGTTTTTT
. | . | TRBJ1-1 | TRBV4-2 | CASSQRDSPGFEAFF | TGTGCCAGCAGCCAACGTGACAGTCCCGGATTTGAAGCTTTCTTT
. | . | TRBJ1-2 | TRBV10-3 | CAISDPGLSEGYGYTF | TGTGCCATCAGTGACCCGGGTCTGTCGGAGGGATATGGCTACACCTTC
. | . | TRBJ2-3 | TRBV2 | CASIPAVPADTQYF | TGTGCCAGCATTCCGGCAGTACCTGCAGATACGCAGTATTTT
. | . | TRBJ2-7 | TRBV4-1 | CASSQDPPTRSSYEQYF | TGCGCCAGCAGCCAAGACCCCCCGACCCGCAGCTCCTACGAGCAGTACTTC
. | . | TRBJ1-5 | TRBV25-1 | CASSAKTPENNQPQHF | TGTGCCAGCAGTGCCAAGACCCCGGAAAACAATCAGCCCCAGCATTTT
. | . | TRBJ1-6 | TRBV19 | CASSDRSSYNSPLHF | TGTGCCAGTAGCGACCGGAGCTCCTATAATTCACCCCTCCACTTT
. | . | TRBJ1-4 | TRBV4-1 | CASSQDIREEDEKLFF | TGCGCCAGCAGCCAAGATATCAGGGAGGAGGATGAAAAACTGTTTTTT
. | . | TRBJ1-5 | TRBV11-2 | CASSLGIGRAQHF | TGTGCCAGCAGCTTAGGGATCGGAAGGGCCCAGCATTTT
TRBD1 | . | TRBJ1-4 | TRBV10-1 | CASYRTQGARVPRNEKLFF | TGCGCCAGCTACCGAACGCAGGGGGCGAGGGTGCCCCGTAATGAAAAACTGTTTTTT
TRBD2 | . | TRBJ2-3 | TRBV5-1 | CASSFSEIRRGDREDTQYF | TGCGCCAGCAGCTTTAGCGAGATTCGGCGGGGGGACCGAGAGGATACGCAGTATTTT
. | . | TRBJ2-2 | TRBV6-4 | CASSDSEAGGELFF | TGTGCCAGCAGTGACTCGGAGGCCGGGGGGGAGCTGTTTTTT
. | . | TRBJ1-1 | TRBV4-2 | CASSQEGPDLTEAFF | TGTGCCAGCAGCCAAGAAGGGCCAGACCTCACTGAAGCTTTCTTT
. | . | TRBJ1-6 | TRBV7-9 | CASSLVSGRTNSPLHF | TGTGCCAGCAGCTTAGTTTCAGGACGGACTAATTCACCCCTCCACTTT
TRBD1 | . | TRBJ2-3 | TRBV7-9 | CASSSRLPDRGTTDTQYF | TGTGCCAGCAGCTCTCGCCTACCCGACAGGGGGACCACAGATACGCAGTATTTT
. | once | TRBJ1-1 | TRBV6-6 | CASSTPRANTEAFF | TGTGCCAGCAGTACCCCGAGGGCAAACACTGAAGCTTTCTTT
. | once | TRBJ2-1 | TRBV12-5 | CASGSTSFGVARPLGSYNEQFF | TGTGCTAGTGGTTCCACCAGTTTCGGCGTGGCGCGCCCCTTGGGGTCCTACAATGAGCAGTTCTTC
. | . | TRBJ1-6 | TRBV11-2 | CASSLDRDSSSSYNSPLHF | TGTGCCAGCAGCTTAGATAGAGACAGCTCGAGCTCCTATAATTCACCCCTCCACTTT
TRBD2 | . | TRBJ2-3 | TRBV2 | CASRFTSGVPDTQYF | TGTGCCAGCAGGTTCACTAGCGGCGTGCCAGATACGCAGTATTTT
. | once | TRBJ1-1 | TRBV5-6 | CASSLEVEGMNTEAFF | TGTGCCAGCAGCTTGGAGGTAGAGGGGATGAACACTGAAGCTTTCTTT
. | . | TRBJ1-5 | TRBV27 | CASSSKQGYSNQPQHF | TGTGCCAGCAGTTCGAAACAGGGATATAGCAATCAGCCCCAGCATTTT
TRBD2 | . | TRBJ2-7 | TRBV30 | CARGGRSTSREQYF | TGTGCCCGGGGAGGGCGGAGCACCTCGCGGGAGCAGTACTTC
. | . | TRBJ2-3 | TRBV18 | CASSPPAGRVLTDTQYF | TGTGCCAGCTCACCACCAGCTGGTCGGGTCCTCACAGATACGCAGTATTTT
. | . | TRBJ2-7 | TRBV6-5 | CASSYLDGNEQYF | TGTGCCAGCAGTTACCTGGACGGGAACGAGCAGTACTTC
TRBD2 | . | TRBJ2-2 | TRBV27 | CASSPTLTSGGDNTGELFF | TGTGCCAGCAGTCCAACCCTGACTAGCGGGGGGGATAACACCGGGGAGCTGTTTTTT
TRBD1 | . | TRBJ2-7 | TRBV7-6 | CASSPTRKQGGSNEQYF | TGTGCCAGCAGCCCCACGCGAAAACAGGGGGGTTCGAACGAGCAGTACTTC
TRBD1 | few | TRBJ1-2 | TRBV11-1 | CASSRGQGSNHYGYTF | TGTGCCAGCAGCCGCGGACAGGGAAGTAACCACTATGGCTACACCTTC
. | . | TRBJ2-5 | TRBV6-5 | CASRSNHRETQYF | TGTGCCAGCAGATCTAACCACCGGGAGACCCAGTACTTC
. | once | TRBJ1-5 | TRBV19 | CATDRNSDGQPQHF | TGTGCCACCGATCGTAATTCGGACGGTCAGCCCCAGCATTTT
. | . | TRBJ1-1 | TRBV9 | CASSAYFMNTEAFF | TGTGCCAGCAGCGCCTATTTCATGAACACTGAAGCTTTCTTT
. | few | TRBJ1-6 | TRBV4-2 | CASSQDSGTVVDNSPLHF | TGTGCCAGCAGCCAAGATTCCGGGACTGTTGTCGATAATTCACCCCTCCACTTT
. | once | TRBJ1-5 | TRBV21-1 | CASSHPTQVLIGRNQPQHF | TGTGCCAGCAGCCATCCAACCCAGGTCCTTATAGGGCGCAATCAGCCCCAGCATTTT
TRBD2 | once | TRBJ2-2 | TRBV11-3 | CASSPPTSGGPFTGELFF | TGTGCCAGCAGCCCCCCGACTAGCGGGGGCCCCTTTACCGGGGAGCTGTTTTTT
. | . | TRBJ2-5 | TRBV7-2 | CASSFSGGKETQYF | TGTGCCAGCAGCTTTAGCGGCGGGAAAGAGACCCAGTACTTC
. | . | TRBJ1-2 | TRBV15 | CATSRPPQSGYYGYTF | TGTGCCACCAGCAGGCCCCCACAGTCGGGATACTATGGCTACACCTTC
TRBD1 | . | TRBJ2-7 | TRBV6-4 | CASSAEGARTYEQYF | TGTGCCAGCAGTGCCGAGGGGGCGCGAACCTACGAGCAGTACTTC
TRBD1 | . | TRBJ2-5 | TRBV29-1 | CSVDNRGSGNSAETQYF | TGCAGCGTTGATAACAGGGGGTCAGGTAATTCCGCGGAGACCCAGTACTTC
TRBD1 | . | TRBJ1-2 | TRBV6-4 | CASSETGGSLSGYTF | TGTGCCAGCAGTGAGACAGGGGGATCCCTGTCGGGCTACACCTTC
. | . | TRBJ2-5 | TRBV19 | CASSLRGPGGRVETQYF | TGTGCCAGTAGCCTACGCGGGCCCGGGGGGCGCGTCGAGACCCAGTACTTC
TRBD1 | . | TRBJ1-4 | TRBV28 | CASSSTGTHEKLFF | TGTGCCAGCAGTTCGACAGGGACCCATGAAAAACTGTTTTTT
. | . | TRBJ1-2 | TRBV14 | CASSQEGHRGYGYTF | TGTGCCAGCAGCCAAGAGGGACACCGTGGGTATGGCTACACCTTC
. | . | TRBJ2-1 | TRBV6-1 | CASSVGGYNEQFF | TGTGCCAGCAGTGTCGGGGGATACAATGAGCAGTTCTTC
. | . | TRBJ2-7 | TRBV10-3 | CAIKGPGAPGEQYF | TGTGCCATCAAGGGCCCCGGGGCCCCGGGGGAGCAGTACTTC